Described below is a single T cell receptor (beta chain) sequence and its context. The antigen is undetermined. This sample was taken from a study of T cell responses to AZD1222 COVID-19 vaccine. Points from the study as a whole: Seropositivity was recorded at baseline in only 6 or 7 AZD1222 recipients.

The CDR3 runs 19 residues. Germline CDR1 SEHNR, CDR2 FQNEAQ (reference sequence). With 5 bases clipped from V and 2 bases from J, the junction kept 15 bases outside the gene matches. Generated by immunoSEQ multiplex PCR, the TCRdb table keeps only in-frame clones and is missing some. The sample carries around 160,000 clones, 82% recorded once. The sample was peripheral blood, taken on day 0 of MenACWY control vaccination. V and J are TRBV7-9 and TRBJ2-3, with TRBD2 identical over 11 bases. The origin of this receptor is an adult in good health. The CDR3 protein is CASSISGGDSTPYTDTQYF. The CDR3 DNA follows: TGTGCCAGCAGCATTAGCGGGGGGGATTCTACTCCCTACACAGATACGCAGTATTTT. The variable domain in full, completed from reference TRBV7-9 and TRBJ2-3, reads DTGVSQNPRHKITKRGQNVTFRCDPISEHNRLYWYRQTLGQGPEFLTYFQNEAQLEKSRLLSDRFSAERPKGSFSTLEIQRTEQGDSAMYLCASSISGGDSTPYTDTQYFGPGTRLTVL.